These 9 T cell receptor beta chains came from one sample sequenced in a study of T and B cells in COVID-19 patients. BIOMED2 TRB-A/B primer pools were used in multiplex TRB PCR. MiXCR was run by TCRdb on the multiplex PCR reads, yielding one entry per CDR3 protein. This table holds more than 20,000 distinct CDR3 sequences, about 31% found once. Each TRB amplification used roughly 220-550 ng of genomic DNA from blood. The sequenced sample consisted of blood. Source of these receptors: a human donor who had recovered from COVID-19.

This chain links TRBV5-4 with TRBJ1-1; tentative D call: TRBD1 (5 bases). This CDR3 region has 12 residues. Germline V gene lookup returns CDR1 SGHNT and CDR2 YYREEE (reference sequence). The V end was cut by 4 bases, the J end by 12 bases, with 16 bases between. The CDR3: CASSLYARGPFF. The CDR3 coding sequence is TGTGCCAGCAGCCTATACGCGCGGGGACCTTTCTTT.

Within the sample, this clonotype is medium-sized. The chain combines TRBV19 with TRBJ1-1; D possibly corresponds to TRBD1 (5 bases). With 5 bases removed from V and 0 bases from J, the gap between germline ends came to 7 bases. Germline V CDR1 and CDR2: LNHDA, SQIVND (reference sequence). This CDR3 is built from 13 residues. The CDR3 region has the DNA TGTGCCAGTAGTGGGGGGATGAACACTGAAGCTTTCTTT. Translating it yields CASSGGMNTEAFF.

The CDR3 loop reads CASSRGQGTYEQYF. CDR3 sequence (DNA): TGTGCCAGCAGCCGCGGACAGGGTACCTACGAGCAGTACTTC. The chain carries TRBV6-5 and TRBJ2-7; TRBD1 matches at 8 bases. From germline, CDR1 is MNHEY and CDR2 SVGAGI. J lost 2 bases, V lost 6 bases, and 6 bases had no gene match. The CDR3 sequence is 14 residues long.

The chain joins TRBV24-1 to TRBJ2-1; D is perhaps TRBD1 (5 bases). In germline, CDR1 is KGHDR, CDR2 SFDVKD. Trimming took 7 bases from V and 4 from J, leaving 7 bases between them. The CDR3 runs to 12 residues. The CDR3 protein is CATRDIYNEQFF. The DNA of the CDR3 is TGTGCCACCAGGGACATATACAATGAGCAGTTCTTC.

This clonotype was observed a handful of times. The chain recombines TRBV27 with TRBJ1-5; TRBD1 is a possible D gene (6 bases). The CDR3 consists of 13 residues. CDR1 and CDR2 from the germline V gene are MNHEY and SMNVEV (reference sequence). The ends were cut back, 10 bases at V and 1 base at J, with 11 bases in the middle. CDR3 in DNA: TGTGCCACGGGGGCGGGGAGCAATCAGCCCCAGCATTTT. This codes for CATGAGSNQPQHF.

This clonotype was seen a handful of times. This chain uses TRBV6-1 with TRBJ2-3; unclear D gene. Germline CDR1 is MNHNS and CDR2 is SASEGT. V lost 5 bases and J lost 1, with 16 bases in between. The CDR3 spans 16 residues. CDR3 in DNA: TGTGCCAGCAGTCTACTGACAACCGCCGGCACAGATACGCAGTATTTT. Its protein product is CASSLLTTAGTDTQYF.

The chain joins TRBV6-2 or TRBV6-3 to TRBJ2-3, with 14 bases lining up with TRBD2. The CDR3 is 17 residues long. After removal of 4 bases from V and 2 bases from J, the junction contained 5 bases not matched to a gene. Looked up from germline, CDR1 is MNHEY and CDR2 is SVGEGT. This chain's CDR3 is CASSSRTSGGTTDTQYF. Here the CDR3 DNA reads TGTGCCAGCAGTTCTCGGACTAGCGGGGGGACCACAGATACGCAGTATTTT.

This clonotype was counted at least ten times. The chain is built from TRBV29-1 and TRBJ1-5, with 7 bases matching TRBD1. The CDR3 extends over 12 amino acids. The J segment lost 6 bases and the V segment lost 6 bases, leaving 5 bases of the junction unmatched. The germline V gene encodes CDR1 SQVTM and CDR2 ANQGSEA. CDR3 bases: TGCAGCGTAGGGGGCTGGGGTCAGCCCCAGCATTTT. Encoded protein: CSVGGWGQPQHF. Drawing the rest from reference TRBV29-1 and TRBJ1-5, the complete variable domain is SAVISQKPSRDICQRGTSLTIQCQVDSQVTMMFWYRQQPGQSLTLIATANQGSEATYESGFVIDKFPISRPNLTFSTLTVSNMSPEDSSIYLCSVGGWGQPQHFGDGTRLSIL.

The rearrangement links TRBV24-1 to TRBJ2-1, with TRBD1 matching 9 bases. The CDR3 runs 16 residues. CDR1 and CDR2 (germline): KGHDR, SFDVKD. Trimming took 4 bases from V and 9 from J; bases not matched to a gene: 12. The CDR3 nucleotides read TGTGCCACCAGTGACGAGAGGGGGACAGGGCTAATTGAGCAGTTCTTC. Protein: CATSDERGTGLIEQFF.